A single sample gave rise to the 5 T cell receptor beta chains below, sequenced in a study of blood T cell repertoires in COVID-19. The protocol was immunoSEQ multiplex PCR, while the TCRdb copy is restricted to in-frame clones and leaves out a portion. The table records 300,000 to 500,000 clones, roughly 90% of them present only once. Input material: PBMCs or T cells enriched from blood (not recorded which). These receptors were collected from a woman aged 25-40 years with acute COVID-19.

CDR3 region: CASSLGQRFATNEKLFF. Written as DNA, the CDR3 is TGCGCCAGCAGCTTGGGACAGAGATTTGCAACTAATGAAAAACTGTTTTTT. The rearrangement joins TRBV5-1 to TRBJ1-4; a weak D match, TRBD1 (5 bases). Trimming pared 0 bases from V and 0 bases from J, leaving 12 bases between. Per the germline V gene, CDR1 is SGHRS and CDR2 is YFSETQ. The CDR3 has 17 residues.

The chain recombines TRBV11-2 with TRBJ2-1; TRBD2 matches 11 bases. With 5 bases clipped from V and 7 bases from J, the junction kept 7 bases outside the gene matches. The V gene's germline CDR1 is SGHAT and CDR2 FQNNGV. The length of the CDR3 is 15 residues. The CDR3 nucleotides are TGTGCCAGCAGCCGAGGGACTAGCGGTTATAATGAGCAGTTCTTC. Translating it yields CASSRGTSGYNEQFF.

The V call is TRBV10-3, the J call TRBJ2-3; TRBD2 agrees at 10 bases. Germline V lookup: CDR1 ENHRY, CDR2 SYGVKD. V lost 10 bases and J lost 2; bases outside the gene matches: 12. The CDR3 contains 16 residues. CDR3 sequence (DNA): TGTGCCAGTAGCGGGGGGCCCCTGTCCCCCACAGATACGCAGTATTTT. Its translation is CASSGGPLSPTDTQYF.

The chain uses TRBV10-3 and TRBJ1-2; tentatively, D is TRBD1 (6 bases). V was cut by 3 bases and J by 5 bases, with 13 bases left in between. The CDR3 totals 14 residues. In germline, CDR1 is ENHRY, CDR2 SYGVKD. The CDR3 DNA sequence: TGTGCCATCAGTGAAAGGACAGCAAGTTATGGCTACACCTTC. It encodes CAISERTASYGYTF.

This chain joins TRBV29-1 and TRBJ2-7; a possible D gene is TRBD1 (6 bases). The V end was cut by 0 bases, the J end by 2 bases, with 17 bases between. The CDR3 covers 16 residues. Germline V gene sequence: CDR1 SQVTM, CDR2 ANQGSEA. Written as DNA, the CDR3 is TGCAGCGTTGAAGACCCAGACAGGCGCCTCCCCTACGAGCAGTACTTC. It encodes CSVEDPDRRLPYEQYF.